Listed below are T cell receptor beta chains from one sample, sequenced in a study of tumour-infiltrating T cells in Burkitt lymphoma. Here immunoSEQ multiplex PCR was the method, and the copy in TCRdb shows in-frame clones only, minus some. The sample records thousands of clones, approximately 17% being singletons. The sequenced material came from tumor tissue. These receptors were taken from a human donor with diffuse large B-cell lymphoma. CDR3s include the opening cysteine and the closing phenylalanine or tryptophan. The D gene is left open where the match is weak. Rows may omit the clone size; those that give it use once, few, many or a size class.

CDR3: CASSLARREGAEQFF
DNA: TGCGCCAGCAGCTTGGCAAGGCGGGAGGGCGCTGAGCAGTTCTTC
size: few
D: TRBD2
V: TRBV5-1
J: TRBJ2-1

CDR3: CASSSYLGLAGGSNEQFF
DNA: TGCGCCAGCAGCTCATATTTAGGACTAGCGGGAGGTAGCAATGAGCAGTTCTTC
size: few
D: TRBD2
V: TRBV5-1
J: TRBJ2-1

CDR3: CALQAPQETQYF
DNA: TGTGCCCTCCAGGCCCCCCAAGAGACCCAGTACTTC
size: few
D: NA
V: TRBV30
J: TRBJ2-5

CDR3: CASSLRGGRKTQYF
DNA: TGTGCCAGCAGCTTGCGTGGGGGCAGGAAGACCCAGTACTTC
size: few
D: NA
V: TRBV5-6
J: TRBJ2-5

CDR3: CASSRPTVPEQYF
DNA: TGTGCCAGCAGCAGACCGACAGTGCCCGAGCAGTACTTC
size: few
D: NA
V: TRBV7-9
J: TRBJ2-7

CDR3: CASSQGGNTEAFF
DNA: TGTGCCAGCAGCCAAGGGGGGAACACTGAAGCTTTCTTT
size: few
D: NA
V: TRBV14
J: TRBJ1-1

CDR3: CASSFDRLYEQYF
DNA: TGTGCCAGCAGCTTTGACCGGCTCTACGAGCAGTACTTC
size: NA
D: NA
V: TRBV5-5
J: TRBJ2-7

CDR3: CASSSSYEQYF
DNA: TGTGCCAGCAGTTCCTCCTACGAGCAGTACTTC
size: NA
D: NA
V: TRBV13
J: TRBJ2-7

CDR3: CASSGQIMNTEAFF
DNA: TGTGCCAGCAGTGGACAGATTATGAACACTGAAGCTTTCTTT
size: NA
D: NA
V: TRBV2
J: TRBJ1-1

CDR3: CASSAGSRGDIQYF
DNA: TGTGCCAGCAGCGCGGGGTCACGGGGAGACATTCAGTACTTC
size: NA
D: NA
V: TRBV9
J: TRBJ2-4

CDR3: CASSPSMTGPEQYF
DNA: TGTGCCAGCAGCCCCTCCATGACAGGGCCCGAGCAGTACTTC
size: few
D: TRBD1
V: TRBV9
J: TRBJ2-7

CDR3: CASSPTRTSGRDTQYF
DNA: TGTGCCAGCAGTCCTACCCGGACTAGCGGGCGGGATACGCAGTATTTT
size: NA
D: TRBD2
V: TRBV7-2
J: TRBJ2-3

CDR3: CASSYYAGNAETQYF
DNA: TGTGCCAGCAGTTACTATGCAGGGAATGCGGAGACCCAGTACTTC
size: few
D: NA
V: TRBV6-5
J: TRBJ2-5

CDR3: CASSQERQNAEAFF
DNA: TGCGCCAGCAGCCAAGAGCGGCAAAACGCTGAAGCTTTCTTT
size: NA
D: NA
V: TRBV4-1
J: TRBJ1-1

CDR3: CASRRQVSTDTQYF
DNA: TGTGCCAGCAGACGTCAGGTTAGCACAGATACGCAGTATTTT
size: few
D: NA
V: TRBV28
J: TRBJ2-3

CDR3: CASSIGLAVYEQYF
DNA: TGTGCCAGCAGCATTGGACTAGCGGTCTACGAGCAGTACTTC
size: few
D: TRBD2
V: TRBV5-1
J: TRBJ2-7

CDR3: CASSKGGQGASYEQYF
DNA: TGTGCCAGCAGCAAAGGGGGACAGGGGGCATCCTACGAGCAGTACTTC
size: NA
D: NA
V: TRBV21-1
J: TRBJ2-7

CDR3: CASSQDTPASGEDSYEQYF
DNA: TGTGCCAGCAGCCAAGATACACCGGCTAGCGGGGAGGATTCCTACGAGCAGTACTTC
size: few
D: TRBD2
V: TRBV4-2
J: TRBJ2-7

CDR3: CASSPPPTRAEQYF
DNA: TGTGCCAGCAGCCCACCCCCCACTAGGGCCGAGCAGTACTTC
size: few
D: NA
V: TRBV5-5
J: TRBJ2-7

CDR3: CAISGLANTGELFF
DNA: TGTGCCATCAGTGGACTAGCGAACACCGGGGAGCTGTTTTTT
size: few
D: NA
V: TRBV10-3
J: TRBJ2-2

CDR3: CASSLVGGAGNNEQFF
DNA: TGTGCCAGCAGCTTAGTAGGGGGCGCGGGGAACAATGAGCAGTTCTTC
size: NA
D: NA
V: TRBV7-6
J: TRBJ2-1

CDR3: CASSFGGGDETQYF
DNA: TGTGCCAGCAGCTTTGGAGGGGGCGATGAGACCCAGTACTTC
size: NA
D: NA
V: TRBV7-9
J: TRBJ2-5

CDR3: CASSPADGNEKLFF
DNA: TGTGCCAGCTCACCAGCGGACGGTAATGAAAAACTGTTTTTT
size: NA
D: NA
V: TRBV18
J: TRBJ1-4

CDR3: CASSRGLAEDEQYF
DNA: TGTGCCAGCAGCCGGGGACTAGCGGAAGACGAGCAGTACTTC
size: few
D: TRBD2
V: TRBV11-3
J: TRBJ2-7

CDR3: CASTRGTAETQYF
DNA: TGTGCCAGCACTCGGGGTACGGCAGAGACCCAGTACTTC
size: NA
D: NA
V: TRBV7-6
J: TRBJ2-5

CDR3: CASSFSGRVNNEQFF
DNA: TGTGCCAGCAGCTTTAGCGGGAGAGTAAACAATGAGCAGTTCTTC
size: NA
D: TRBD2
V: TRBV13
J: TRBJ2-1

CDR3: CASSLQGSGETQYF
DNA: TGTGCCAGCAGCCTCCAGGGGAGCGGGGAGACCCAGTACTTC
size: few
D: NA
V: TRBV5-6
J: TRBJ2-5

CDR3: CASSPRQGMVYEQYF
DNA: TGTGCCAGCAGCCCACGACAGGGAATGGTGTACGAGCAGTACTTC
size: NA
D: TRBD1
V: TRBV9
J: TRBJ2-7

CDR3: CASCLGTLYTGELFF
DNA: TGCGCCAGTTGTCTTGGGACCCTGTACACCGGGGAGCTGTTTTTT
size: few
D: NA
V: TRBV5-1
J: TRBJ2-2

CDR3: CASSQEDRGQTNYGYTF
DNA: TGCGCCAGCAGCCAAGAAGACAGGGGGCAAACTAACTATGGCTACACCTTC
size: few
D: TRBD1
V: TRBV4-1
J: TRBJ1-2

CDR3: CASSLGRDTTEAFF
DNA: TGTGCCAGCAGCTTGGGTCGGGACACAACTGAAGCTTTCTTT
size: NA
D: NA
V: TRBV5-6
J: TRBJ1-1

CDR3: CASSLQGGGNQPQHF
DNA: TGTGCCAGTAGCCTCCAGGGGGGTGGCAATCAGCCCCAGCATTTT
size: few
D: TRBD1
V: TRBV19
J: TRBJ1-5